Listed below are T cell receptor beta chains from one sample, sequenced in a study of blood T cells in healthy people across ages. TCRdb used MiXCR to reprocess the 5' RACE reads, holding one entry per CDR3 protein. Among over 1,500,000 distinct CDR3 sequences listed, about two fifths were seen once. The sequencing sample was made of blood. The receptor set was obtained from a human donor in good health. CDR3s include the opening cysteine and the closing phenylalanine or tryptophan. Fields, in order: V gene, J gene, D gene, clone size, CDR3 protein, CDR3 DNA. D genes are given only for firm matches. Expanded clones are given a class, and other clones once, few, many or no size at all.

TRBV7-2	TRBJ2-3	.	few	CASSLAGMGDTQYF	TGTGCCAGCAGCTTAGCGGGGATGGGAGATACGCAGTATTTT
TRBV29-1	TRBJ1-1	.	.	CSVCFIYSLNTEAFF	TGCAGCGTTTGTTTCATCTACAGTTTGAACACTGAAGCTTTCTTT
TRBV29-1	TRBJ2-7	.	.	CSVDLDGSSYEQYF	TGCAGCGTGGACTTGGACGGTAGCTCCTACGAGCAGTACTTC
TRBV19	TRBJ1-1	.	.	CASSIPGSDTEAFF	TGTGCCAGTAGTATCCCAGGGAGTGACACTGAAGCTTTCTTT
TRBV18	TRBJ2-5	TRBD1	.	CASSAQGAEETQYF	TGTGCCAGCTCCGCACAGGGGGCCGAAGAGACCCAGTACTTC
TRBV7-2	TRBJ1-4	TRBD1	.	CASSYRGPANEKLFF	TGTGCCAGCAGCTACAGGGGGCCGGCTAATGAAAAACTGTTTTTT
TRBV7-9	TRBJ2-2	TRBD2	.	CASSDGTIFPGELFF	TGTGCCAGCAGCGACGGGACTATATTTCCCGGGGAGCTGTTTTTT
TRBV5-5	TRBJ2-7	.	.	CASSGSLDGQYF	TGTGCCAGCAGCGGCAGTCTAGACGGGCAGTACTTC
TRBV11-1	TRBJ2-7	.	few	CASSLHGLDDISYEQYF	TGTGCCAGCAGCTTACATGGACTTGATGACATTTCTTACGAGCAGTACTTC
TRBV27	TRBJ2-7	.	.	CASIRGAYEQYF	TGTGCCAGCATCAGGGGGGCCTACGAGCAGTACTTC
TRBV3-1	TRBJ2-7	.	.	CASSQDPSGRDSYEQYF	TGTGCCAGCAGCCAAGATCCGTCTGGCAGGGATTCCTACGAGCAGTACTTC
TRBV28	TRBJ2-1	.	.	CASSLSSGNEQFF	TGTGCCAGCAGTTTATCCTCGGGGAATGAGCAGTTCTTC
TRBV7-2	TRBJ2-3	.	.	CASSLGNANTQYF	TGTGCCAGCAGCTTAGGAAACGCGAATACGCAGTATTTT
TRBV7-9	TRBJ2-5	.	few	CASSLGSGSQETQYF	TGTGCCAGCAGCTTAGGTAGCGGATCTCAAGAGACCCAGTACTTC
TRBV9	TRBJ2-3	.	.	CASSVSPPDTQYF	TGTGCCAGCAGCGTTTCCCCCCCAGATACGCAGTATTTT
TRBV5-1	TRBJ2-2	.	.	CASSPLWGAGTGELFF	TGCGCCAGCAGCCCCCTGTGGGGGGCAGGTACCGGGGAGCTGTTTTTT
TRBV7-2	TRBJ2-3	.	.	CASSPRRLDTQYF	TGTGCCAGCAGCCCTCGACGGCTAGATACGCAGTATTTT
TRBV27	TRBJ1-2	.	.	CASRTTGGYGYTF	TGTGCCTCCAGGACAACCGGGGGCTATGGCTACACCTTC
TRBV4-3	TRBJ1-2	TRBD1	.	CASSPIGTGGNYGYTF	TGCGCCAGCAGCCCGATAGGGACAGGGGGGAACTATGGCTACACCTTC
TRBV9	TRBJ2-3	TRBD2	.	CASSGLAGRIDTQYF	TGTGCCAGCAGCGGTTTAGCGGGGCGCATAGATACGCAGTATTTT
TRBV7-2	TRBJ2-5	.	.	CASSLGNRVQETQYF	TGTGCCAGCAGCTTAGGGAACAGGGTCCAAGAGACCCAGTACTTC
TRBV4-2	TRBJ2-5	.	few	CASSGAVQETQYF	TGTGCCAGCAGCGGGGCCGTTCAGGAAACCCAGTACTTC
TRBV6-1	TRBJ1-5	.	.	CASSGEFDEQPQHF	TGTGCCAGCAGTGGGGAATTTGATGAACAGCCCCAGCATTTT
TRBV7-2	TRBJ2-7	.	.	CASRKGGSSYEQYF	TGTGCCAGCAGGAAGGGGGGGAGCTCCTACGAGCAGTACTTC
TRBV11-2	TRBJ2-7	TRBD2	.	CASSISGGSIEQYF	TGTGCCAGCAGCATTAGCGGGGGGTCAATTGAGCAGTACTTC
TRBV6-2/TRBV6-3	TRBJ1-5	TRBD1	.	CASSPRDSSQDNQPQHF	TGTGCCAGCAGCCCCAGGGACAGCTCCCAGGACAATCAGCCCCAGCATTTT
TRBV5-6	TRBJ2-7	.	.	CASSLGAGDTYEQYF	TGTGCCAGCAGCTTGGGGGCAGGAGATACCTACGAGCAGTACTTC
TRBV7-8	TRBJ1-1	TRBD1	few	CASSPGQGGGAFF	TGTGCCAGCAGCCCGGGACAGGGCGGTGGCGCTTTCTTT
TRBV6-6	TRBJ2-7	.	few	CATQPVLYYEQYF	TGTGCCACCCAGCCCGTATTATACTACGAGCAGTACTTC
TRBV29-1	TRBJ1-1	.	.	CSVGAVLNTEAFF	TGCAGCGTTGGGGCAGTCTTGAACACTGAAGCTTTCTTT
TRBV5-1	TRBJ1-1	TRBD1	.	CASSPGQGRGDTEAFF	TGCGCCAGCAGCCCAGGACAGGGACGAGGGGACACTGAAGCTTTCTTT
TRBV7-8	TRBJ2-5	.	few	CASSPLRSAQETQYF	TGTGCCAGCAGCCCGCTAAGATCCGCCCAAGAGACCCAGTACTTC
TRBV12-3/TRBV12-4	TRBJ2-7	.	.	CAGIRKGPSGGQYF	TGTGCCGGAATTAGGAAGGGCCCCTCAGGAGGGCAGTACTTC
TRBV6-1	TRBJ2-3	TRBD1	.	CASRPGYLYRGGDTQYF	TGTGCCAGCAGGCCGGGGTACCTGTACAGGGGTGGGGATACGCAGTATTTT
TRBV5-5	TRBJ2-1	TRBD2	.	CASNPTSGESYNEQFF	TGTGCCAGCAACCCGACTAGCGGGGAGTCCTACAATGAGCAGTTCTTC
TRBV10-3	TRBJ1-1	.	few	CAITDTGGTEAFF	TGTGCCATCACCGATACCGGGGGGACTGAAGCTTTCTTT
TRBV7-2	TRBJ2-3	.	.	CASSTARGDTQYF	TGTGCCAGCAGCACGGCCCGGGGGGATACGCAGTATTTT
TRBV5-6	TRBJ1-1	TRBD1	few	CASSSLGTGATEAFF	TGTGCCAGCAGCTCACTCGGGACAGGGGCCACTGAAGCTTTCTTT
TRBV15	TRBJ2-1	.	many	CATSRDVDNEQFF	TGTGCCACCAGCAGGGACGTCGACAATGAGCAGTTCTTC
TRBV5-1	TRBJ2-1	.	few	CASSLVNTRGYNEQFF	TGCGCCAGCAGCTTGGTGAACACTAGGGGCTACAATGAGCAGTTCTTC
TRBV10-3	TRBJ2-1	.	.	CAISESSGRINEQFF	TGTGCCATCAGTGAGTCATCAGGGAGGATCAATGAGCAGTTCTTC
TRBV29-1	TRBJ1-1	.	.	CSVFRGGDTEAFF	TGCAGCGTTTTTAGGGGTGGCGACACTGAAGCTTTCTTT
TRBV18	TRBJ2-7	TRBD1	.	CASSSMGQGINEQYF	TGTGCCAGCTCATCAATGGGACAGGGGATCAACGAGCAGTACTTC
TRBV3-1	TRBJ2-1	TRBD1	.	CASSRGQFHQFF	TGTGCCAGCAGCCGGGGACAGTTCCATCAGTTCTTC
TRBV7-2	TRBJ1-5	.	.	CASSSWSRDDQPQHF	TGTGCCAGCAGCTCGTGGTCCAGGGACGATCAGCCCCAGCATTTT
TRBV29-1	TRBJ2-1	.	.	CSVKASDYNEQFF	TGCAGCGTTAAGGCTAGCGACTACAATGAGCAGTTCTTC
TRBV12-3/TRBV12-4	TRBJ2-1	.	few	CASSLSGPEESSYNEQFF	TGTGCCAGCAGTTTATCGGGACCTGAGGAGAGCTCCTACAATGAGCAGTTCTTC
TRBV4-1	TRBJ1-1	.	once	CASSPYGGRNTEAFF	TGCGCCAGCAGCCCCTATGGGGGGCGGAACACTGAAGCTTTCTTT
TRBV7-9	TRBJ2-5	.	.	CASSNPGRRGQETQYF	TGTGCCAGCAGCAACCCGGGAAGGAGGGGACAAGAGACCCAGTACTTC
TRBV5-1	TRBJ2-5	.	few	CASSLFSRETQYF	TGCGCCAGCAGCTTGTTCTCCAGGGAGACCCAGTACTTC